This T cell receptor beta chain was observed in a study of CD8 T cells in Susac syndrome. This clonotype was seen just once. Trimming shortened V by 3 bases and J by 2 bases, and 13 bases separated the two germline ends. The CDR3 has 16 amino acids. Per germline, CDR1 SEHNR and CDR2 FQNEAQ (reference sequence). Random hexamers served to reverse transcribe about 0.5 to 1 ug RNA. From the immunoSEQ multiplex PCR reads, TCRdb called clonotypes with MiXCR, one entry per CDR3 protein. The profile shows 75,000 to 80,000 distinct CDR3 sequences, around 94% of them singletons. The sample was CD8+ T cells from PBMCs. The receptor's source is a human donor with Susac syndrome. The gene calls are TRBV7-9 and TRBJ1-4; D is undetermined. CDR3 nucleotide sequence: TGTGCCAGCAGCTTGCGGGTGACCTCCACTAATGAAAAACTGTTTTTT. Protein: CASSLRVTSTNEKLFF.